One sample yielded the 21 T cell receptor beta chains listed below, sequenced in a study of blood T cells in healthy people across ages. The use of a sample-barcoded 5' primer and a J-beta primer mix characterized a second PCR of about 7 to 12 cycles. TCRdb redid the calling of the 5' RACE reads with MiXCR, one entry per CDR3 protein. The table lists 870,000 or so distinct CDR3 sequences, roughly 26% of them singletons. The specimen sequenced was blood. All receptors derive from a woman older than 75 in good health.

This clonotype was observed a few times. The chain employs TRBV7-8 and TRBJ2-5, with D unresolved. Germline CDR1 and CDR2: SGHVS and FQNEAQ. The CDR3 contains 16 residues. The V end lost 1 base, the J end lost 5 bases, and 17 bases lay between the germline ends. The CDR3 sequence is CASSLGLAGVAETQYF. For the CDR3, the DNA is TGTGCCAGCAGCTTAGGTTTAGCTGGCGTGGCTGAGACCCAGTACTTC.

Points on this clonotype: A much bigger clone sits one base away, suggesting this may be a read error. This chain links TRBV6-1 with TRBJ2-7, with 9 bases fitting TRBD1. Germline V gives CDR1 MNHNS, CDR2 SASEGT. The CDR3 has 15 residues. After removal of 5 bases from V and 5 bases from J, the junction contained 10 bases not matched to a gene. The CDR3 coding sequence is TGTGCCAGCAGTAAATGGGACAGGGAAAGGGACGAGCAGTACTTC. Its protein is CASSKWDRERDEQYF.

This clonotype was detected many times. This rearrangement joins TRBV6-2 or TRBV6-3 to TRBJ2-7; D remains ambiguous. Trimming took off 3 bases at V and 7 bases at J, with 10 bases between the two ends. This CDR3 region has 12 residues. Germline values: CDR1 MNHEY, CDR2 SVGEGT. Written as DNA, the CDR3 is TGTGCCAGCAGTTATTCGTATGGGGAGCAGTACTTC. This gives the protein CASSYSYGEQYF.

V gene TRBV20-1 combines with J gene TRBJ2-3; 8 bases align to TRBD2. The CDR3 covers 15 residues. Trimming cost V 5 bases and J 6 bases; bases outside gene matches: 13. Looked up from germline, CDR1 is DFQATT and CDR2 is SNEGSKA (reference sequence). The CDR3 nucleotides are TGCAGTGCTCCCACTCCGGGAGGGCCTTGGGATACGCAGTATTTT. Its translation is CSAPTPGGPWDTQYF.

This clonotype has ten or more counts. The V call is TRBV6-2 or TRBV6-3, the J call TRBJ2-4, with TRBD1 matching 9 bases. The CDR3 length is 23 residues. With 0 bases clipped from V and 1 base from J, the junction kept 22 bases outside the gene matches. From germline, CDR1 is MNHEY and CDR2 SVGEGT. CDR3 loop: CASSYSIPLPDRGGFEAKNIQYF. CDR3 nucleotide sequence: TGTGCCAGCAGTTACTCCATCCCTTTACCGGACAGGGGTGGCTTTGAGGCCAAAAACATTCAGTACTTC.

On this clonotype itself: This may be a read error, as it is one base from a much larger clone. V gene TRBV12-3 or TRBV12-4 combines with J gene TRBJ2-6, with D possibly being TRBD1 or TRBD2 (6 bases each). CDR3 size: 16 residues. The CDR3 here is CASSFEGGQGVNVLTF. The CDR3 nucleotides are TGTGCCAGCAGTTTTGAAGGGGGGCAAGGGGTCAACGTCCTGACTTTC.

The rearrangement uses TRBV20-1 and TRBJ1-5; D is ambiguous. This CDR3 is 13 amino acids long. In germline, CDR1 is DFQATT, CDR2 SNEGSKA (reference sequence). V shed 2 bases and J shed 5 bases, with 10 bases lying between them. CDR3 in amino acids: CSARLGSDQPQHF. The CDR3 DNA follows: TGCAGTGCTAGATTGGGATCTGATCAGCCCCAGCATTTT.

For this clonotype: A much larger clone is a single base away; this may be a read error. The chain employs TRBV7-8 and TRBJ2-3; D may be TRBD1 (6 bases). In germline, CDR1 is SGHVS, CDR2 FQNEAQ. This CDR3 comprises 15 residues. CDR3 region: CVSSLKTGRADTQYF. In nucleotides, the CDR3 is TGTGTCAGCAGCTTAAAGACAGGTCGGGCAGATACGCAGTATTTT. Combining the CDR3 with reference TRBV7-8 and TRBJ2-3 gives the whole variable domain GAGVSQSPRYKVAKRGQDVALRCDPISGHVSLFWYQQALGQGPEFLTYFQNEAQLDKSGLPSDRFFAERPEGSVSTLKIQRTQQEDSAVYLCVSSLKTGRADTQYFGPGTRLTVL.

As concerns this clonotype: A much larger clone sits a single nucleotide away, making a read error possible. V usage is TRBV2 and J usage is TRBJ2-5, with D tentatively TRBD2 (7 bases). The better agreement between TRBJ2-7 and the DNA end casts doubt on the J call. CDR1 and CDR2 from the germline V gene are SNHLY and FYNNEI. The CDR3 is made up of 16 amino acids. CDR3 region: CASSEALGRGAYEQYF. The CDR3 DNA follows: TGTGCCAGCAGTGAAGCGCTAGGACGGGGGGCGTACGAGCAGTACTTC.

This clonotype was counted ten times or more. The rearrangement joins TRBV3-1 to TRBJ2-1, with D unresolved. V lost 4 bases to trimming and J lost 8 bases, with 21 bases between them. The CDR3 is 16 residues long. Germline loops: CDR1 LGHDT, CDR2 YNNKEL (reference sequence). CDR3 in DNA: TGTGCCAGCAGCCGGAAGCTAGGTATGTGGCTGGATGAGCAGTTCTTC. This codes for CASSRKLGMWLDEQFF.

This clonotype was seen ten or more times. This chain uses TRBV20-1 with TRBJ2-2; 9 bases fit TRBD1. The CDR3 totals 14 residues. Germline CDR1 DFQATT, CDR2 SNEGSKA (reference sequence). The trim removed 4 bases at V and 1 base at J, leaving 1 base unmatched. Here the CDR3 reads CSATTGGNTGELFF. Here the CDR3 DNA reads TGCAGTGCTACGACAGGGGGGAACACCGGGGAGCTGTTTTTT.

Points on this clonotype: This sequence may be a read error, since a much larger clone differs from it by one base. CDR3 residues: CASSRRAGETSYNEQFF. CDR3 bases: TGTGCCAGCAGTCGCCGGGCGGGGGAGACCTCCTACAATGAGCAGTTCTTC. The gene calls are TRBV3-1 and TRBJ2-1; 7 bases are shared with TRBD2. The J segment lost 0 bases and the V segment lost 6 bases, leaving 11 bases of the junction unmatched. Germline values: CDR1 LGHDT, CDR2 YNNKEL (reference sequence). The CDR3 has 17 residues.

This clonotype was observed a few times. The V gene is TRBV6-2 or TRBV6-3, the J gene TRBJ1-6, with D possibly TRBD1 on 6 matching bases. V was trimmed by 0 bases and J by 1 base, leaving 16 bases between them. CDR3 length: 19 amino acids. The germline V gene encodes CDR1 MNHEY and CDR2 SVGEGT. The chain's CDR3 is CASSYSEGGFISYNSPLHF. The CDR3 region has the DNA TGTGCCAGCAGTTACTCGGAAGGGGGATTTATTTCCTATAATTCACCCCTCCACTTT.

The table lists this clonotype with a few counts. The gene calls are TRBV7-6 and TRBJ2-2; 7 bases fit TRBD1. Germline assignment: CDR1 SGHVS and CDR2 FNYEAQ. V was pared by 5 bases and J by 0 bases, with 3 bases of the junction left unmatched. This CDR3 has 15 residues. CDR3 sequence (DNA): TGTGCCAGCAGCATGGGACAGCCGAACACCGGGGAGCTGTTTTTT. Translation gives CASSMGQPNTGELFF.

Many counts were recorded for this clonotype. V and J are TRBV4-2 and TRBJ2-7; D unresolved. With 1 base removed from V and 1 base from J, the gap between germline ends came to 8 bases. The CDR3 length is 14 residues. Germline CDR1 is LGHNA and CDR2 is YNFKEQ. The CDR3 protein is CASSQARGSYEQYF. In DNA, the CDR3 is TGTGCCAGCAGCCAAGCCCGCGGTTCCTACGAGCAGTACTTC.

This clonotype was detected ten times or more. The J gene is TRBJ1-1, the V gene TRBV5-1, with D perhaps TRBD1 (6 bases). Trimming cost V 2 bases and J 1 base, with 9 bases left between them. CDR3 length: 14 amino acids. The germline V gene has CDR1 SGHRS and CDR2 YFSETQ. The CDR3 here is CASSFEGQNTEAFF. The CDR3 bases are TGCGCCAGCAGCTTCGAGGGACAGAACACTGAAGCTTTCTTT.

A word on this clonotype: A much bigger clone sits one base away, suggesting this may be a read error. The rearrangement joins TRBV30 to TRBJ2-7, with 7 bases matching TRBD1. The CDR3 runs to 14 residues. V trimming: 4 bases; J trimming: 3 bases; junction bases outside the gene matches: 9. Per the germline V gene, CDR1 is GTSNPN and CDR2 is SVGIG (reference sequence). The CDR3 protein is CAWMDRTGRYEQYF. The CDR3 DNA reads TGTGCCTGGATGGACCGGACAGGACGCTACGAGCAGTACTTC. The full variable domain, rest sourced from reference TRBV30 and TRBJ2-7, is SQTIHQWPATLVQPVGSPLSLECTVEGTSNPNLYWYRQAAGRGLQLLFYSVGIGQISSEVPQNLSASRPQDRQFILSSKKLLLSDSGFYLCAWMDRTGRYEQYFGPGTRLTVT.

This clonotype was seen ten or more times. The chain joins TRBV5-6 to TRBJ2-3, with D possibly matching TRBD2 (5 bases). Germline-derived CDR1 and CDR2 are SGHDT and YYEEEE. Trimming stripped 2 bases from V and 5 bases from J, with 12 bases between. This CDR3 has 14 amino acids. As DNA, the CDR3 is TGTGCCAGCAGCTTCAGTCTAGCAGGAGATACGCAGTATTTT. Translating it yields CASSFSLAGDTQYF.

The gene calls are TRBV11-2 and TRBJ1-3; the D gene is possibly TRBD1 (6 bases). Trimming took 6 bases from V and 0 from J, leaving 21 bases between them. This CDR3 contains 18 residues. Germline-derived CDR1 and CDR2 are SGHAT and FQNNGV. CDR3 in amino acids: CASSLMPPRGLSGNTIYF. The CDR3 DNA follows: TGTGCCAGCAGTTTAATGCCCCCCCGGGGGCTCTCTGGAAACACCATATATTTT.

The chain couples TRBV20-1 to TRBJ2-7; 14 bases fit TRBD2. The J call may be wrong; the DNA end is better matched by TRBJ2-5. The CDR3 consists of 18 residues. The germline V gene has CDR1 DFQATT and CDR2 SNEGSKA (reference sequence). Here the CDR3 reads CSARDLGTSGGNLQTQYF. CDR3 sequence (DNA): TGCAGTGCTAGAGATCTCGGGACTAGCGGGGGAAATCTGCAGACCCAGTACTTC.

The rearrangement links TRBV3-1 to TRBJ2-3, with TRBD2 matching 14 bases. The germline CDR1 and CDR2 sequences are LGHDT and YNNKEL (reference sequence). The ends lost 8 bases at V and 4 bases at J; junction bases unmatched: 11. The CDR3 consists of 17 residues. CDR3 loop: CASGTSGGRGGADTQYF. CDR3 nucleotides: TGTGCCAGCGGGACTAGCGGGGGTCGGGGGGGCGCAGATACGCAGTATTTT.